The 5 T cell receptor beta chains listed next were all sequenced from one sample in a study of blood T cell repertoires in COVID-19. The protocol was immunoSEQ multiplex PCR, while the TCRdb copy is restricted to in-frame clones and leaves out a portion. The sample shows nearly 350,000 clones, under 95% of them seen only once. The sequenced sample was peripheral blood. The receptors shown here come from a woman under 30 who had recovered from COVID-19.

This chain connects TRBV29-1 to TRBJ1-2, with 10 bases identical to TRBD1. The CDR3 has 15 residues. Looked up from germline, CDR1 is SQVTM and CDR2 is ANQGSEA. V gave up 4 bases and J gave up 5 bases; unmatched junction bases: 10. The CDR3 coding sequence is TGCAGCGTTGGGATTTTCCGGACAGGGGGGTATGGCTACACCTTC. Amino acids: CSVGIFRTGGYGYTF.

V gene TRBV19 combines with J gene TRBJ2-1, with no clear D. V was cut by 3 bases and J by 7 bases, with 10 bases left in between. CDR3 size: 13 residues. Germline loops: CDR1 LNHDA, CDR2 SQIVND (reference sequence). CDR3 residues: CASSIWAVNEQFF. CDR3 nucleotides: TGTGCCAGTAGTATTTGGGCAGTAAATGAGCAGTTCTTC.

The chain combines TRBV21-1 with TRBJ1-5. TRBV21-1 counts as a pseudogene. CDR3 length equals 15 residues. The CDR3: CASSKGGRDNQPQHF. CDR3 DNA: TGTGCCAGCAGCAAAGGCGGGCGGGACAATCAGCCCCAGCATTTT.

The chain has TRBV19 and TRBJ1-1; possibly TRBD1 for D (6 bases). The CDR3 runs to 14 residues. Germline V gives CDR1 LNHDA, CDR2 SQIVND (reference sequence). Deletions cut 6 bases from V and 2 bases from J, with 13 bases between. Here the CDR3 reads CASRRGQINTEAFF. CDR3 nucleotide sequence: TGTGCCAGTAGACGTGGACAGATAAACACTGAAGCTTTCTTT.

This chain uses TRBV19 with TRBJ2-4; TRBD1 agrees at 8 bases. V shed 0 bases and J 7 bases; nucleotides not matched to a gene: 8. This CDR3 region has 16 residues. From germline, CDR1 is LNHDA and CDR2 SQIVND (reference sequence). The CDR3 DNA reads TGTGCCAGTAGTATAGAATGGGCAGGGGGCTTCAACATTCAGTACTTC. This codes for CASSIEWAGGFNIQYF.